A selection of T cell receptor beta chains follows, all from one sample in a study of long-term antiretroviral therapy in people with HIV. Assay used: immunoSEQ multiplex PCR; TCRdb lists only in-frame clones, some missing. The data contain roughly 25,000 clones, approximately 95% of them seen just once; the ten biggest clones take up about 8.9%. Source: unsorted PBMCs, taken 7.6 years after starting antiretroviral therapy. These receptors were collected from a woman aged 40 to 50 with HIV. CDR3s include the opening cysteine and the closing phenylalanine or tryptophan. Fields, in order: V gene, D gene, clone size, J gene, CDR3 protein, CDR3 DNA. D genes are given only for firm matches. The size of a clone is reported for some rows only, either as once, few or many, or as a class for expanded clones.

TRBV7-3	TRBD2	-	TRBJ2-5	CASSLGLESKETQYF	TGTGCCAGCAGCTTGGGACTAGAGTCGAAAGAGACCCAGTACTTC
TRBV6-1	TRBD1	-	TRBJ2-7	CASSGQGDGEQYF	TGTGCCAGCTCCGGACAGGGAGACGGCGAGCAGTACTTC
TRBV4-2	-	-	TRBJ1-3	CASSQERGNTIYF	TGTGCCAGCAGCCAAGAGCGAGGAAACACCATATATTTT
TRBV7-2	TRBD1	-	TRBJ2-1	CASSLLQGTYNEQFF	TGTGCCAGCAGCTTATTACAGGGGACCTACAATGAGCAGTTCTTC
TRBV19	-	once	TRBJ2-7	CANPRDRSSYEQYF	TGTGCCAACCCCAGGGACCGTAGCTCCTACGAGCAGTACTTC
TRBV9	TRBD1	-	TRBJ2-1	CASSPSGTVANEQFF	TGTGCCAGCAGCCCCTCCGGGACAGTCGCCAATGAGCAGTTCTTC
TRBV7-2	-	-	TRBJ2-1	CASSRTGTLRGEQFF	TGTGCCAGCAGCCGAACCGGGACTCTCCGTGGTGAGCAGTTCTTC
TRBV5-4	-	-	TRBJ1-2	CASSLVGASGYGYTF	TGTGCCAGCAGCTTGGTTGGAGCCTCGGGGTATGGCTACACCTTC
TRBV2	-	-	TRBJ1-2	CASSRREGLNTGYTF	TGTGCCAGCAGTCGTCGAGAGGGGCTAAATACTGGCTACACCTTC
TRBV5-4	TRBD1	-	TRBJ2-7	CASSRAGGESYEQYF	TGTGCCAGCAGCCGGGCAGGGGGCGAGTCCTACGAGCAGTACTTC
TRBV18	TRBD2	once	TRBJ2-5	CASSPLTSGDQETQYF	TGTGCCAGCTCACCATTGACTAGCGGGGACCAAGAGACCCAGTACTTC
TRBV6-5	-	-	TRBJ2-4	CASSYSYWGKDIQYF	TGTGCCAGCAGTTACTCCTACTGGGGGAAGGACATTCAGTACTTC
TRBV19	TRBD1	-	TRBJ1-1	CASSMGQGWNTEAFF	TGTGCCAGTAGTATGGGACAGGGCTGGAACACTGAAGCTTTCTTT
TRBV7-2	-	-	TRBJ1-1	CASSPLGGPKEAFF	TGTGCCAGCAGCCCGCTTGGGGGCCCTAAGGAAGCTTTCTTT
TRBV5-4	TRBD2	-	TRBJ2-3	CASSLYAGGQSQYF	TGTGCCAGCAGCTTGTACGCGGGGGGGCAATCGCAGTATTTT
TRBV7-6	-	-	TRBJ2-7	CASSLAQSGGYYEQYF	TGTGCCAGCAGCTTAGCGCAATCGGGGGGCTACTACGAGCAGTACTTC
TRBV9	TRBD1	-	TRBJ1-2	CASSGGTGSSGYTF	TGTGCCAGCAGCGGGGGGACAGGATCTTCCGGCTACACCTTC
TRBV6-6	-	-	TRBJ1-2	CASSYKGGDPEGYTF	TGTGCCAGCAGTTACAAGGGGGGGGACCCTGAAGGCTACACCTTC
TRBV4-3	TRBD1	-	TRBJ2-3	CASSQRGLVSTDTQYF	TGCGCCAGCAGCCAAAGGGGGCTTGTTAGCACAGATACGCAGTATTTT
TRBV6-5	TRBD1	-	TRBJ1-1	CASSYSDRGGAFF	TGTGCCAGCAGTTACTCGGACAGGGGTGGCGCTTTCTTT
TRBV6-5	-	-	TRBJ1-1	CASSRPQGTEAFF	TGTGCCAGCAGTCGACCTCAGGGCACTGAAGCTTTCTTT
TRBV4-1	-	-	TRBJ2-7	CASRRGGGAGYEQYF	TGCGCCAGCAGGCGAGGAGGGGGCGCTGGCTACGAGCAGTACTTC
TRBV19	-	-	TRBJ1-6	CASRVFSSYNSPLHF	TGTGCCAGTAGAGTTTTCAGCTCCTATAATTCACCCCTCCACTTT
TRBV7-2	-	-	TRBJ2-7	CASSQKSGWINEQYF	TGTGCCAGCAGTCAAAAATCGGGCTGGATCAACGAGCAGTACTTC
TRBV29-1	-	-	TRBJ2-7	CSVGSTAGKAYEQYF	TGCAGCGTTGGGAGCACGGCAGGGAAGGCCTACGAGCAGTACTTC
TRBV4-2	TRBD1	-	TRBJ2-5	CASSQATGDVETQYF	TGTGCCAGCAGCCAAGCGACAGGGGACGTAGAGACCCAGTACTTC
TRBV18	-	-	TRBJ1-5	CASSGDGRTQPQHF	TGTGCCAGCTCAGGGGACGGACGTACTCAGCCCCAGCATTTT
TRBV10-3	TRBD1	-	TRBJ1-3	CAISPGQGHTIYF	TGTGCCATCAGTCCGGGACAGGGCCACACCATATATTTT
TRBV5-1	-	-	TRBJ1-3	CASSRGGDGDTIYF	TGCGCCAGCAGCCGAGGAGGGGACGGGGACACCATATATTTT
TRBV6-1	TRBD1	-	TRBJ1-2	CASSQDRGFGGYTF	TGTGCCAGCAGCCAGGACAGGGGTTTTGGCGGCTACACCTTC
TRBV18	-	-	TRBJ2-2	CASSPPTGGSPGELFF	TGTGCCAGCTCACCACCGACGGGGGGCTCCCCCGGGGAGCTGTTTTTT
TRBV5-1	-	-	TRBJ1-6	CASSWYGTVPNSPLHF	TGCGCCAGCAGCTGGTACGGGACGGTGCCTAATTCACCCCTCCACTTT
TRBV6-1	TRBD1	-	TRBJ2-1	CASHSGTGSYNEQFF	TGTGCCAGCCACTCCGGGACAGGGTCTTACAATGAGCAGTTCTTC
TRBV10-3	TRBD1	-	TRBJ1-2	CAISVQGAANYGYTF	TGTGCCATCAGTGTTCAGGGGGCGGCGAACTATGGCTACACCTTC
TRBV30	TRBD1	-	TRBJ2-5	CAWSVQGETQYF	TGTGCCTGGAGTGTACAGGGGGAGACCCAGTACTTC
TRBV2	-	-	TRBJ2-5	CASSEWGRQETQYF	TGTGCCAGCAGTGAATGGGGCAGACAAGAGACCCAGTACTTC
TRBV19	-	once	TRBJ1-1	CASSIVGGTEAFF	TGTGCCAGTAGTATAGTGGGGGGAACTGAAGCTTTCTTT
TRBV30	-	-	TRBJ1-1	CAWSLGRDTEAFF	TGTGCCTGGAGTCTTGGGCGGGACACTGAAGCTTTCTTT
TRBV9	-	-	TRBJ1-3	CASSVDPGESSGNTIYF	TGTGCCAGCAGCGTAGACCCGGGCGAGAGCTCTGGAAACACCATATATTTT
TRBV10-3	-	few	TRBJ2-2	CAISWGFTNTGELFF	TGTGCCATCAGCTGGGGGTTTACGAACACCGGGGAGCTGTTTTTT
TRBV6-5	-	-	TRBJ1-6	CASSGSGYNSPLHF	TGTGCCAGTTCTGGGAGTGGCTATAATTCACCCCTCCACTTT
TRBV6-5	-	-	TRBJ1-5	CASSYMGPNQPQHF	TGTGCCAGCAGTTACATGGGTCCAAATCAGCCCCAGCATTTT
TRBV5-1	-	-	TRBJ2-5	CASSIGQNQETQYF	TGCGCCAGCAGCATAGGACAGAACCAAGAGACCCAGTACTTC